This TCR beta chain was identified during a study of STAT5B mutations in CD4+ large granular lymphocyte leukemia. CDR1 is MRHNA and CDR2 is SNTAGT in the germline V gene. V lost 6 bases and J lost 2; bases outside the gene matches: 16. There are 18 residues in the CDR3. Here immunoSEQ multiplex PCR was the method, and the copy in TCRdb shows in-frame clones only, minus some. The repertoire holds about 48,000 clones, with roughly two thirds as singletons. The TCR was taken from a human donor in good health. The sequencing input was CD4+ T cells from blood buffy coats. The chain links TRBV6-4 to TRBJ1-5; 7 nucleotides align to TRBD1. The CDR3 is CASREPNRGGLCNQPQHF. The CDR3 DNA follows: TGTGCCAGCAGAGAACCCAACAGGGGAGGTCTTTGCAATCAGCCCCAGCATTTT.